A selection of T cell receptor beta chains follows, all from one sample in a study of control samples from healthy donors and cancer patients. Profiled with immunoSEQ multiplex PCR; TCRdb holds only in-frame clones, not every one. The sample shows about 150,000 clones, under 95% of them seen only once. The sample comprised blood. Source of these receptors: a man in his late teens or twenties in good health. The CDR3 runs from the conserved cysteine through the conserved F or W. The order of the fields is J gene, V gene, clone size, D gene, CDR3 DNA, CDR3 protein. The D gene is left open where the match is weak. Expanded clones are given a class, and other clones once, few, many or no size at all.

J: TRBJ2-1
V: TRBV15
size: -
D: TRBD2
DNA: TGTGCCACCAGCAGAACTCTAGCGGGAGGGTGGAATGAGCAGTTCTTC
CDR3: CATSRTLAGGWNEQFF

J: TRBJ2-3
V: TRBV9
size: -
D: -
DNA: TGTGCCAGCAGCGTAACCGGCAGCCGAGATACGCAGTATTTT
CDR3: CASSVTGSRDTQYF

J: TRBJ1-2
V: TRBV27
size: -
D: TRBD1
DNA: TGTGCCAGCAGTTCCCATTGGACAGGTCTCAGCTATGGCTACACCTTC
CDR3: CASSSHWTGLSYGYTF

J: TRBJ2-1
V: TRBV7-2
size: -
D: TRBD2
DNA: TGTGCCAGCAGCTTAAGCGGGAGGGCCGGGAATGAGCAGTTCTTC
CDR3: CASSLSGRAGNEQFF

J: TRBJ2-1
V: TRBV25-1
size: once
D: -
DNA: TGTGCCAGCAGCTACAGGGTAGGTGAGCAGTTCTTC
CDR3: CASSYRVGEQFF

J: TRBJ2-1
V: TRBV18
size: -
D: -
DNA: TGTGCCAGCTCAGAACAGGGCAGGGGTGAGCAGTTCTTC
CDR3: CASSEQGRGEQFF

J: TRBJ1-1
V: TRBV5-1
size: -
D: -
DNA: TGCGCCAGCGGTCCCACAGGGAACACTGAAGCTTTCTTT
CDR3: CASGPTGNTEAFF

J: TRBJ2-3
V: TRBV4-2
size: -
D: TRBD2
DNA: TGTGCCAGCAGCCAAATAGGACTAGCGGGAGATTTATTAGGCACAGATACGCAGTATTTT
CDR3: CASSQIGLAGDLLGTDTQYF

J: TRBJ2-6
V: TRBV27
size: -
D: -
DNA: TGTGCCAGCAGTAGCAGGGGCGCTTACTCCGGGGCCAACGTCCTGACTTTC
CDR3: CASSSRGAYSGANVLTF

J: TRBJ1-6
V: TRBV28
size: -
D: -
DNA: TGTGCCTGTTGGGGGGGCAGGTATTCACCCCTCCACTTT
CDR3: CACWGGRYSPLHF

J: TRBJ2-3
V: TRBV5-1
size: -
D: TRBD1
DNA: TGCGCCAGCAGCTGGCAGGCAGGGGGACAGCCCACGGTGTGGGATACGCAGTATTTT
CDR3: CASSWQAGGQPTVWDTQYF

J: TRBJ1-4
V: TRBV21-1
size: -
D: -
DNA: TGTGCCCCCCGGGGGCCAGCGATAGATGAAAAACTGTTTTTT
CDR3: CAPRGPAIDEKLFF

J: TRBJ2-7
V: TRBV2
size: -
D: -
DNA: TGTGCCAGCAGGACAGTAAACTACGAGCAGTACTTC
CDR3: CASRTVNYEQYF

J: TRBJ2-7
V: TRBV14
size: -
D: -
DNA: TGTGCCAGCAGCCTTGGCAGGGGGAGGAGCTCCTACGAGCAGTACTTC
CDR3: CASSLGRGRSSYEQYF

J: TRBJ2-3
V: TRBV10-1
size: -
D: TRBD1
DNA: TGCGCCAGCAGTCGACAGGGGACAGATACGCAGTATTTT
CDR3: CASSRQGTDTQYF

J: TRBJ1-6
V: TRBV5-1
size: -
D: -
DNA: TGCGCCAGCAGCATTGCATCCGGGGTGAATTCACCCCTCCACTTT
CDR3: CASSIASGVNSPLHF

J: TRBJ1-3
V: TRBV10-3
size: once
D: TRBD1
DNA: TGTGCCATCAGCGCCGCCGGGACAGGCCGATTTGGCACCATATATTTT
CDR3: CAISAAGTGRFGTIYF

J: TRBJ2-7
V: TRBV4-2
size: -
D: TRBD2
DNA: TGTGCCAGCAGTCCGGCGGGAGTAGGTGAGCAGTACTTC
CDR3: CASSPAGVGEQYF

J: TRBJ2-7
V: TRBV7-2
size: -
D: TRBD2
DNA: TGTGCCAGCAGCTTACTAGCGGGAGGGTACGAGCAGTACTTC
CDR3: CASSLLAGGYEQYF

J: TRBJ1-1
V: TRBV4-1
size: -
D: TRBD1
DNA: TGCGCCAGCAGCCAAGTACAGGGGGCGATGGACACTGAAGCTTTCTTT
CDR3: CASSQVQGAMDTEAFF

J: TRBJ2-7
V: TRBV27
size: -
D: TRBD1
DNA: TGTGCCAGCAGTTCTATACAGGGGGCTCGAGAGCAGTACTTC
CDR3: CASSSIQGAREQYF

J: TRBJ2-1
V: TRBV7-7
size: -
D: -
DNA: TGTGCTAGCAGCTTTAAGGATAGCTCCTACAATGAGCAGTTCTTC
CDR3: CASSFKDSSYNEQFF

J: TRBJ2-1
V: TRBV7-6
size: -
D: TRBD1
DNA: TGTGCCAGCAGCTTAGGGTCAGGGGGAATAAATGAGCAGTTCTTC
CDR3: CASSLGSGGINEQFF

J: TRBJ2-2
V: TRBV3-1/TRBV3-2
size: -
D: TRBD1
DNA: TGTGCCAGCAGCCAGACGGCCTCGGGACAGCTCACCGGGGAGCTGTTTTTT
CDR3: CASSQTASGQLTGELFF

J: TRBJ2-7
V: TRBV5-4
size: -
D: TRBD1
DNA: TGTGCCAGCAGCTCCCCTGGGACAGGGAAAGACGAGCAGTACTTC
CDR3: CASSSPGTGKDEQYF

J: TRBJ2-3
V: TRBV3-1/TRBV3-2
size: -
D: TRBD2
DNA: TGTGCCAGCAGTAATAGCGGGGAGTCGACGCAGTATTTT
CDR3: CASSNSGESTQYF

J: TRBJ1-4
V: TRBV5-4
size: -
D: -
DNA: TGTGCCAGCAGCTTGAAACCCCGGACAGCGAACCGCGACGAAAAACTGTTTTTT
CDR3: CASSLKPRTANRDEKLFF

J: TRBJ1-4
V: TRBV7-9
size: -
D: TRBD1
DNA: TGTGCCAGCAGCACAAACAGGGGCCCGAATGAAAAACTGTTTTTT
CDR3: CASSTNRGPNEKLFF

J: TRBJ1-5
V: TRBV4-1
size: once
D: TRBD1
DNA: TGCGCCAGCAGCCAGAGGACGTTGGGACAGGGTATACAGCCCCAGCATTTT
CDR3: CASSQRTLGQGIQPQHF

J: TRBJ2-3
V: TRBV10-3
size: -
D: -
DNA: TGTGCCATCAGTGAGTCGAGTAAGGGGCTATCCCAAGATACGCAGTATTTT
CDR3: CAISESSKGLSQDTQYF

J: TRBJ2-7
V: TRBV24-1
size: -
D: -
DNA: TGTGCCACCAGTGATTTGAGAGGGGACGAGCAGTACTTC
CDR3: CATSDLRGDEQYF

J: TRBJ2-5
V: TRBV9
size: -
D: TRBD2
DNA: TGTGCCAGCAGCGCCCGGGGGAGCCTAGCGGAGTACCAAGAGACCCAGTACTTC
CDR3: CASSARGSLAEYQETQYF

J: TRBJ1-2
V: TRBV19
size: -
D: TRBD1
DNA: TGTGCCAGTAGTTGGACAGGGGCTTTCGATGGCTACACCTTC
CDR3: CASSWTGAFDGYTF

J: TRBJ1-5
V: TRBV12-3/TRBV12-4
size: -
D: -
DNA: TGTGCCAGCAGTTTGGTCGTAGCCCAGCCCCAGCATTTT
CDR3: CASSLVVAQPQHF

J: TRBJ2-7
V: TRBV28
size: -
D: -
DNA: TGTGCCAGCAGTTTAATAAGGGTAGCTGAGCAGTACTTC
CDR3: CASSLIRVAEQYF

J: TRBJ2-1
V: TRBV30
size: -
D: -
DNA: TGTGCCTGGGAGGAACCGAGCTCCTACAATGAGCAGTTCTTC
CDR3: CAWEEPSSYNEQFF

J: TRBJ1-2
V: TRBV27
size: -
D: -
DNA: TGTGCCAGCAGTTTATACCCGGACAATCGCCCCTTCTATGGCTACACCTTC
CDR3: CASSLYPDNRPFYGYTF

J: TRBJ2-1
V: TRBV27
size: -
D: -
DNA: TGTGCCAGCAGTTTAAGAGACTACTACAATGAGCAGTTCTTC
CDR3: CASSLRDYYNEQFF

J: TRBJ1-2
V: TRBV2
size: -
D: TRBD1
DNA: TGTGCCAGCACTGGGGACAGGATGAACTATGGCTACACCTTC
CDR3: CASTGDRMNYGYTF

J: TRBJ2-1
V: TRBV11-2
size: -
D: -
DNA: TGTGCCAGCAGCTCGGGAAGGGACTTCGATGAGCAGTTCTTC
CDR3: CASSSGRDFDEQFF